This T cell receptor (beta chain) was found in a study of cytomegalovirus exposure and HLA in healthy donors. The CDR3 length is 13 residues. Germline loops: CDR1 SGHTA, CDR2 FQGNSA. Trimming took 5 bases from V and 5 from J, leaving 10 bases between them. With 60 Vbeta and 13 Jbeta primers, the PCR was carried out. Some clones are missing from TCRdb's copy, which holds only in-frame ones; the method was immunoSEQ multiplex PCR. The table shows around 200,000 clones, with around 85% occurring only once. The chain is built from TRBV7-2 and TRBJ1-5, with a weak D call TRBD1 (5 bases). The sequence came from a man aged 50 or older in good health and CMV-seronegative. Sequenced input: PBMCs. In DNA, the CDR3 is TGTGCCAGCAGCGCCAGGGTTTATCAGCCCCAGCATTTT. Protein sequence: CASSARVYQPQHF.